One sample yielded the 27 T cell receptor beta chains listed below, sequenced in a study of cytomegalovirus exposure and HLA in healthy donors. The PCR used 60 Vbeta and 13 Jbeta primers. Assay used: immunoSEQ multiplex PCR; TCRdb lists only in-frame clones, some missing. The sample consists of over 150,000 clones, 60% to 75% of them appearing once. The sequencing input was PBMCs. These receptors all stem from a man between 18 and 29 years old in good health and CMV-seronegative.

V usage is TRBV7-8 and J usage is TRBJ2-1; TRBD2 aligns across 12 bases. Trimming at V came to 0 bases and at J to 0 bases, leaving 6 bases not matched to a gene. CDR1 is SGHVS, CDR2 FQNEAQ, per germline. The CDR3 length is 19 residues. The CDR3 DNA reads TGTGCCAGCAGCTTAGCTCTAGCGGGGGGGCAATTCTCCTACAATGAGCAGTTCTTC. It specifies CASSLALAGGQFSYNEQFF. Complete variable domain (other parts from reference TRBV7-8 and TRBJ2-1): GAGVSQSPRYKVAKRGQDVALRCDPISGHVSLFWYQQALGQGPEFLTYFQNEAQLDKSGLPSDRFFAERPEGSVSTLKIQRTQQEDSAVYLCASSLALAGGQFSYNEQFFGPGTRLTVL.

The table lists this clone with a few counts. This chain joins TRBV30 and TRBJ1-2; the D gene is possibly TRBD1 (5 bases). Trimming pared 3 bases from V and 6 bases from J, leaving 14 bases between. The CDR3 covers 13 residues. Germline values: CDR1 GTSNPN, CDR2 SVGIG (reference sequence). The CDR3 sequence: CAWSEQGSNGYTF. In DNA, the CDR3 is TGTGCCTGGAGCGAGCAGGGCTCTAATGGCTACACCTTC.

This chain joins TRBV7-8 and TRBJ1-1; D possibly corresponds to TRBD1 (5 bases). The germline V and J ends were trimmed by 4 bases and 4 bases, with 16 bases remaining between them. Germline values: CDR1 SGHVS, CDR2 FQNEAQ. The CDR3 length is 15 residues. The CDR3 protein is CASSYGRVVITEAFF. The CDR3 DNA is TGTGCCAGCAGCTATGGCAGGGTCGTAATCACTGAAGCTTTCTTT.

This chain links TRBV28 with TRBJ2-7; TRBD1 aligns across 9 bases. The CDR3 loop spans 18 amino acids. V shed 4 bases, J shed 4 bases, and the junction held 17 bases outside the gene matches. Germline V gene lookup returns CDR1 MDHEN and CDR2 SYDVKM. CDR3 region: CASSYPQTLQGAGYEQYF. DNA for the CDR3: TGTGCCAGCAGTTATCCCCAAACCTTACAGGGGGCGGGTTACGAGCAGTACTTC.

CDR3 nucleotides: TGTGCCAGCACCAAAACCGGGACAGGGGACACTGAAGCTTTCTTT. Amino acids: CASTKTGTGDTEAFF. The chain has TRBV28 and TRBJ1-1; 10 bases are a match to TRBD1. The germline gives CDR1 MDHEN, CDR2 SYDVKM. V lost 7 bases and J lost 3; bases outside the gene matches: 8. There are 15 residues in the CDR3.

V and J are TRBV5-8 and TRBJ2-3, with a possible D match to TRBD2 (6 bases). V was cut by 4 bases and J by 3 bases, with 15 bases left in between. The germline V gene has CDR1 SGHTS and CDR2 YDEGEE. The CDR3 spans 15 residues. CDR3 nucleotides: TGTGCCAGCAGCAATTGGCGGAGCGGGACAGATACGCAGTATTTT. Amino acids: CASSNWRSGTDTQYF.

This clone was detected only a few times. The chain links TRBV29-1 to TRBJ1-2, with a possible D match to TRBD1 (6 bases). The CDR3 runs to 17 residues. Per the germline V gene, CDR1 is SQVTM and CDR2 is ANQGSEA. V lost 1 base to trimming and J lost 8 bases, with 26 bases between them. The CDR3 DNA is TGCAGCGTTGAAGGGCAGGGGCCCAATACCCCGATCTGGGGCTACACCTTC. It is translated as CSVEGQGPNTPIWGYTF.

V gene TRBV7-6 combines with J gene TRBJ1-2; weak D call: TRBD1 (6 bases). The length of the CDR3 is 14 residues. The V and J ends lost 2 bases and 3 bases respectively, with 10 bases between them. Germline V gene data show CDR1 as SGHVS and CDR2 as FNYEAQ. Here the CDR3 reads CASSLRGADYGYTF. The CDR3 DNA follows: TGTGCCAGCAGCTTACGGGGGGCGGACTATGGCTACACCTTC.

V gene TRBV2 combines with J gene TRBJ2-3, with TRBD2 identical over 10 bases. The CDR3 sequence is 16 residues long. Germline CDR1 reads SNHLY; CDR2 reads FYNNEI. The junction had 4 bases not matched to a gene; V was cut back by 2 bases and J by 2 bases. CDR3 DNA: TGTGCCAGCAGTGAAATACTAGCGGGGCCCACAGATACGCAGTATTTT. Its protein product is CASSEILAGPTDTQYF.

The sample holds one count of this clone. The V call is TRBV2, the J call TRBJ2-5; 7 nucleotides match TRBD2. CDR1 is SNHLY and CDR2 is FYNNEI in the germline V gene. The J segment lost 1 base and the V segment lost 8 bases, leaving 10 bases of the junction unmatched. CDR3 length: 15 amino acids. For the CDR3, the DNA is TGTGCCAGCCCTGGGGAGCGGGGAGTCCAAGAGACCCAGTACTTC. Protein sequence: CASPGERGVQETQYF.

This clone was recorded a few times. The V and J genes are TRBV18 and TRBJ1-6; 7 positions match TRBD1. V shed 3 bases, J shed 7 bases, and the junction held 6 bases outside the gene matches. The CDR3 has 15 residues. CDR1 is KGHSH and CDR2 is LQKENI in the germline V gene. The CDR3: CASSPMTGINSPLHF. CDR3 sequence (DNA): TGTGCCAGCTCACCCATGACAGGGATCAATTCACCCCTCCACTTT. Using reference TRBV18 and TRBJ1-6 for the parts outside the CDR3, the full variable domain is NAGVMQNPRHLVRRRGQEARLRCSPMKGHSHVYWYRQLPEEGLKFMVYLQKENIIDESGMPKERFSAEFPKEGPSILRIQQVVRGDSAAYFCASSPMTGINSPLHFGNGTRLTVT.

The V call is TRBV2, the J call TRBJ2-3; possible D gene TRBD1, 5 bases. The CDR3 covers 13 residues. Between the trimmed V and J ends, which lost 11 bases and 0 bases, there was a span of 12 bases. Germline V gene data show CDR1 as SNHLY and CDR2 as FYNNEI. The CDR3 protein is CASKQDSTDTQYF. CDR3 sequence (DNA): TGTGCCTCCAAACAGGATAGCACAGATACGCAGTATTTT.

This clone came up once. The chain employs TRBV5-4 and TRBJ2-6; TRBD1 might be the D (5 bases). CDR1 SGHNT and CDR2 YYREEE come from the germline V gene (reference sequence). CDR3 length: 15 residues. V lost 4 bases and J lost 4, with 12 bases in between. The CDR3 DNA reads as TGTGCCAGCAGCGACCAGGGAACCGGGGCCAACGTCCTGACTTTC. Amino acids: CASSDQGTGANVLTF.

This chain connects TRBV30 to TRBJ2-7; D is possibly TRBD1 (6 bases). The ends were cut back, 0 bases at V and 7 bases at J, with 13 bases in the middle. The length of the CDR3 is 13 residues. CDR1 is GTSNPN and CDR2 is SVGIG in the germline V gene (reference sequence). CDR3 residues: CAWSVLGAGEQYF. Written as DNA, the CDR3 is TGTGCCTGGAGTGTACTGGGGGCTGGGGAGCAGTACTTC.

V usage is TRBV5-1 and J usage is TRBJ2-5; 9 bases match TRBD2. J lost 5 bases, V lost 1 base, and 6 bases had no gene match. Germline V gene sequence: CDR1 SGHRS, CDR2 YFSETQ. The CDR3 extends over 15 amino acids. CDR3 region: CASSLLSGGFETQYF. The CDR3 nucleotides read TGCGCCAGCAGCTTGTTAAGCGGGGGGTTTGAGACCCAGTACTTC.

The rearrangement joins TRBV19 to TRBJ1-2, with 7 bases matching TRBD1. The CDR3 has 18 residues. The germline gives CDR1 LNHDA, CDR2 SQIVND (reference sequence). Trimming took 5 bases from V and 1 from J; bases not matched to a gene: 16. The CDR3 coding sequence is TGTGCCAGTAGTTCATTGGACAGGCCCCTGACGGGTAACTATGGCTACACCTTC. Translation gives CASSSLDRPLTGNYGYTF.

The chain joins TRBV7-2 to TRBJ1-1, with D possibly being TRBD1 (6 bases). The CDR3 is 15 residues long. Trimming stripped 5 bases from V and 1 base from J, with 14 bases between. The germline V gene encodes CDR1 SGHTA and CDR2 FQGNSA. CDR3 amino acids: CASSKGGRWNTEAFF. CDR3 DNA sequence: TGTGCCAGCAGCAAAGGGGGACGGTGGAACACTGAAGCTTTCTTT.

The chain carries TRBV18 and TRBJ2-7, with 9 bases lining up with TRBD1. The junction had 7 bases not matched to a gene; V was cut back by 4 bases and J by 3 bases. Germline values: CDR1 KGHSH, CDR2 LQKENI. The CDR3 has 15 amino acids. The CDR3, as DNA: TGTGCCAGCTCACGGACAGGGGTGGGAGGCTACGAGCAGTACTTC. Translation: CASSRTGVGGYEQYF.

This clone was recorded a few times. The rearrangement joins TRBV2 to TRBJ2-7; tentatively, D is TRBD1 (6 bases). CDR1 is SNHLY and CDR2 is FYNNEI in the germline V gene. The V end was cut by 7 bases, the J end by 4 bases, with 20 bases between. The CDR3 has 15 amino acids. The CDR3 loop is CASTELMGALYEQYV. In DNA, the CDR3 is TGTGCCAGCACGGAGCTAATGGGGGCGCTTTACGAGCAGTACGTC.

The chain carries TRBV7-2 and TRBJ2-7, with D perhaps TRBD1 (6 bases). The germline V gene encodes CDR1 SGHTA and CDR2 FQGNSA. This CDR3 has 12 residues. V was shortened by 5 bases and J by 4 bases, with 9 bases between the two germline ends. The CDR3 loop is CASSEGGYEQYF. The CDR3 DNA reads as TGTGCCAGCAGCGAAGGGGGTTACGAGCAGTACTTC.

This clone appeared a single time. The chain joins TRBV9 to TRBJ2-3; 10 nucleotides agree with TRBD2. CDR3 length equals 15 residues. Germline V gene data show CDR1 as SGDLS and CDR2 as YYNGEE. V lost 7 bases to trimming and J lost 1 base; unmatched junction nucleotides: 6. Here the CDR3 reads CASSALAGGTDTQYF. The CDR3 DNA is TGTGCCAGCTCTGCCCTAGCGGGAGGCACAGATACGCAGTATTTT.

The chain uses TRBV2 and TRBJ1-3; 8 nucleotides agree with TRBD1. V dropped 6 bases and J dropped 0; count of bases not matched to a gene: 7. This CDR3 region has 16 residues. Germline loops: CDR1 SNHLY, CDR2 FYNNEI. CDR3 DNA sequence: TGTGCCAGCAGGGAGACAGGGGTCCTCTCTGGAAACACCATATATTTT. This gives the protein CASRETGVLSGNTIYF.

CDR3 region: CASSWTDLNTEAFF. As DNA, the CDR3 is TGTGCCAGCAGTTGGACTGACCTGAACACTGAAGCTTTCTTT. The genes are TRBV2 and TRBJ1-1; D unresolved. The germline V gene encodes CDR1 SNHLY and CDR2 FYNNEI. V lost 5 bases, J lost 0 bases, and 10 bases lay in between. The CDR3 runs 14 residues.

This chain links TRBV27 with TRBJ1-5; 7 positions match TRBD1. This CDR3 comprises 14 residues. CDR1 and CDR2 (germline): MNHEY, SMNVEV (reference sequence). The ends lost 2 bases at V and 6 bases at J; junction bases unmatched: 4. CDR3 coding DNA: TGTGCCAGCAGTTTAGTAGGGGGCAGTCAGCCCCAGCATTTT. It yields the protein CASSLVGGSQPQHF.

V and J are TRBV19 and TRBJ1-6; D remains unclear. Germline CDR1 reads LNHDA; CDR2 reads SQIVND (reference sequence). V gave up 7 bases and J gave up 7 bases, with 26 bases separating them. The CDR3 sequence is 18 residues long. The CDR3 spells CASMAAGERGWLNSPLHF. The CDR3 DNA is TGTGCCAGTATGGCGGCCGGGGAACGAGGGTGGCTGAATTCACCCCTCCACTTT.

The chain recombines TRBV7-9 with TRBJ1-5, with D unresolved. The CDR3 length is 12 residues. Germline V gene sequence: CDR1 SEHNR, CDR2 FQNEAQ (reference sequence). V lost 2 bases and J lost 9, with 8 bases in between. The CDR3 loop is CASSLNSPPQHF. CDR3 bases: TGTGCCAGCAGCTTAAACTCTCCGCCCCAGCATTTT. The variable domain in full, with the rest retrieved from reference TRBV7-9 and TRBJ1-5, is DTGVSQNPRHKITKRGQNVTFRCDPISEHNRLYWYRQTLGQGPEFLTYFQNEAQLEKSRLLSDRFSAERPKGSFSTLEIQRTEQGDSAMYLCASSLNSPPQHFGDGTRLSIL.

The chain uses TRBV5-1 and TRBJ2-3; TRBD1 matches 10 bases. Germline CDR1 is SGHRS and CDR2 is YFSETQ. Trimming removed 0 bases from V and 3 bases from J; junction bases left unmatched: 1. CDR3 size: 15 residues. The DNA of the CDR3 is TGCGCCAGCAGCTTGGCGGGACAGGGGACAGATACGCAGTATTTT. This translates into CASSLAGQGTDTQYF.